The rows below give T cell receptor beta chains drawn from one sample of a study of beta chain features in type 1 diabetes. Sequencing was performed with immunoSEQ multiplex PCR; in TCRdb, only in-frame clones are kept and a portion is missing. The sample lists a few hundred thousand clones; about 15% were seen once. Sequencing used central memory CD4+ T cells from blood. These receptors were collected from a man aged 30 to 39 in good health. Each CDR3 is given with its conserved first and last residue. A D gene is named only where the DNA matches it firmly.

len,v_gene,d_gene,CDR3aa
16,TRBV4-1,.,CASSQEGGPRNYGYTF
12,TRBV30,.,CAWSPLVGTIYF
17,TRBV27,TRBD1,CASSLLPRTGQLGALHF
14,TRBV2,.,CASSERSRLQPQHF
14,TRBV27,.,CASSPSRGLGEQYF
15,TRBV7-8,.,CASSLQRTIWDEQFF
14,TRBV11-3,.,CASSPTGGAETQYF
14,TRBV9,.,CASRGDSYNSPLHF
17,TRBV5-8,.,CASSLGREGWRGNEQFF
12,TRBV10-3,.,CAISHQHNEQFF
16,TRBV19,TRBD2,CASIKAGARSTDTQYF
14,TRBV7-2,.,CASSLETSGNTIYF
16,TRBV6-1,TRBD2,CASSASGGANTGELFF
14,TRBV6-1,.,CASSEGQNNQPQHF
13,TRBV5-4,.,CATQRSNTYEQYF
15,TRBV7-8,TRBD2,CASSTPSGSYNEQFF
15,TRBV18,.,CASSQGSGGKNIQYF
17,TRBV2,TRBD2,CASSPPFWVAGEETQYF
15,TRBV5-6,.,CASSGGTPMNTEAFF
13,TRBV11-3,.,CASSLDRAQPQHF
16,TRBV19,TRBD1,CASQGQAFTTSQPQHF
16,TRBV5-6,.,CASSAGGPASNQPQHF
13,TRBV2,TRBD1,CASRKDRGSEAFF
12,TRBV6-5,.,CASTQNGGEQFF
13,TRBV11-2,.,CASSLSANEKLFF